The 3 T cell receptor beta chains below were found in one sample sequenced in a study of vaccination effects on CD4 cells after COVID-19. These TCRs' antigens remain unknown. This table comes from immunoSEQ multiplex PCR, and its TCRdb copy is limited to in-frame clones, with some not included. The sample lists some 30,000 clones, around 70% occurring once. Viral peptide pools were used in the ViraFEST assay to expand antigen-specific CD4+ T cells, and sequencing came afterward. Investigators separated out CD4+ T cells once around 11 days of culture had passed. According to the study, vaccine recipients showed no prior SARS-CoV-2 infection and negative nucleocapsid antibodies. This sample comprised CD4+ T cells from PBMCs cultured with SARS-CoV-2 spike peptides, obtained before COVID-19 vaccination. Receptor source: a human donor who received a COVID-19 vaccine.

This clone was counted between two and nine times. This chain joins TRBV6-5 and TRBJ1-5; D remains ambiguous. This CDR3 is built from 13 residues. V was pared by 6 bases and J by 3 bases, with 9 bases between. Germline V gives CDR1 MNHEY, CDR2 SVGAGI. CDR3 loop: CASRSTNNQPQHF. CDR3 coding DNA: TGTGCCAGCAGAAGTACGAACAATCAGCCCCAGCATTTT.

This chain joins TRBV3-1 (or the pseudogene TRBV3-2) and TRBJ2-3, with 8 bases aligning to TRBD2. The germline V gene encodes CDR1 LGHDT and CDR2 YNNKEL (reference sequence). The CDR3 covers 15 residues. With 4 bases clipped from V and 5 bases from J, the junction kept 8 bases outside the gene matches. In DNA form, the CDR3 reads TGTGCCAGCAGCCGCCTCGGGACTAGAGGAGATACGCAGTATTTT. It is translated as CASSRLGTRGDTQYF.

The chain links TRBV7-2 to TRBJ1-2; tentatively, D is TRBD1 (6 bases). CDR1 and CDR2 (germline): SGHTA, FQGNSA. V was cut by 1 base and J by 3 bases, with 9 bases left in between. The CDR3 spans 14 residues. The CDR3 is CASSLETGYYGYTF. In DNA, the CDR3 is TGTGCCAGCAGCTTAGAGACAGGTTACTATGGCTACACCTTC.